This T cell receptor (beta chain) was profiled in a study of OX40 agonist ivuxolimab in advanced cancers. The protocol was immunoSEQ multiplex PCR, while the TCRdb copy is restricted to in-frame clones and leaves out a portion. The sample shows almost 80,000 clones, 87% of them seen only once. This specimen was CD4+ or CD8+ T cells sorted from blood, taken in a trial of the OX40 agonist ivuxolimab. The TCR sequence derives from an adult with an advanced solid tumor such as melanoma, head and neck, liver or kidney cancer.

CDR3 sequence reads: CASSLGVFRDEQYF. CDR3 in DNA: TGCGCCAGCAGCTTGGGGGTTTTCAGGGACGAGCAGTACTTC. The rearrangement links TRBV5-1 to TRBJ2-7; a possible D gene is TRBD1 (5 bases). The CDR3 consists of 14 residues. V lost 0 bases and J 5 bases, leaving 12 bases between the germline ends. Germline V gene data show CDR1 as SGHRS and CDR2 as YFSETQ.